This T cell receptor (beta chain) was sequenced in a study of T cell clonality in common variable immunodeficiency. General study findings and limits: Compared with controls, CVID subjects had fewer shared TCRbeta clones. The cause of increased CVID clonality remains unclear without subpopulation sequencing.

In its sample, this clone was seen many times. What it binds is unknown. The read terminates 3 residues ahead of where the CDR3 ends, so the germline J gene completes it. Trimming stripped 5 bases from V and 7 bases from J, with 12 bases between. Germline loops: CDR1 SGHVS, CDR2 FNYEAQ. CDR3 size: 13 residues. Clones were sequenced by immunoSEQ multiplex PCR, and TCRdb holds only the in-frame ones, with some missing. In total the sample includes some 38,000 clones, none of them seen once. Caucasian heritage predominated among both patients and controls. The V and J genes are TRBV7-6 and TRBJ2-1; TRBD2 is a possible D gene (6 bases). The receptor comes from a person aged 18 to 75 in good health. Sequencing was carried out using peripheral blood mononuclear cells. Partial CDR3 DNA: TGTGCCAGCAGCCTGGGGACTGTTAATGAG. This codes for CASSLGTVNE. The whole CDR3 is CASSLGTVNEQFF.